Listed below are T cell receptor beta chains from one sample, sequenced in a study of Graves' ophthalmopathy and Graves' hyperthyroidism. In TCRdb, the multiplex PCR reads were re-called with MiXCR into one record per CDR3 protein. The sample lists more than 550,000 distinct CDR3 sequences, 35% to 45% seen once, with more than 2.5% in the top ten. Input material: peripheral blood. The receptors shown here come from an adult man with Graves' ophthalmopathy. Each CDR3 is given with its conserved first and last residue. D genes are given only for firm matches. The size field is filled for only some rows; it gives once, few, many or a size class.

V	J	size	length	D	CDR3	DNA
TRBV7-2	TRBJ2-3	NA	17	TRBD2	CASSDLQTSGDTDTQYF	TGTGCCAGTAGCGACTTACAGACTAGCGGCGACACAGATACGCAGTATTTT
TRBV12-5	TRBJ1-5	few	18	TRBD1	CASGLGQGPLYSNQPQHF	TGTGCTAGTGGTTTGGGACAGGGTCCCCTCTATAGCAATCAGCCCCAGCATTTT
TRBV29-1	TRBJ1-1	many	14	TRBD1	CSVLTGGTDTEAFF	TGCAGCGTTCTAACAGGGGGCACGGACACTGAAGCTTTCTTT
TRBV12-3/TRBV12-4	TRBJ1-1	NA	14	TRBD1	CAISFTGANTEAFF	TGTGCCATATCGTTCACAGGGGCGAACACTGAAGCTTTCTTT
TRBV2	TRBJ2-3	few	13	NA	CASTLGFTDTQYF	TGTGCCAGCACCCTGGGATTCACAGATACGCAGTATTTT
TRBV10-3	TRBJ1-5	few	16	NA	CASSYSRRASNQPQHF	TGTGCCAGCAGTTACTCGCGGAGGGCGTCGAATCAGCCCCAGCATTTT
TRBV6-6	TRBJ1-3	NA	16	TRBD1	CASSYLAGGSGNTIYF	TGTGCCAGCAGTTACCTCGCAGGGGGCTCTGGAAACACCATATATTTT
TRBV7-9	TRBJ2-1	NA	15	TRBD1	CASSSHRQGYNEQFF	TGTGCCAGCAGCTCCCACCGACAGGGCTACAATGAGCAGTTCTTC
TRBV25-1	TRBJ1-4	once	13	NA	CASSVRDAEKLFF	TGTGCCAGCAGTGTCAGGGATGCTGAAAAACTGTTTTTT
TRBV24-1	TRBJ2-1	many	12	NA	CATSDLRNEQFF	TGTGCCACCAGTGATTTGAGGAATGAGCAGTTCTTC
TRBV7-6	TRBJ2-7	many	16	NA	CASSLVGGGSSYEQYF	TGTGCCAGCAGCTTAGTGGGGGGAGGAAGCTCCTACGAGCAGTACTTC
TRBV4-2	TRBJ1-1	NA	17	NA	CASSQRGAGFRNTEAFF	TGTGCCAGCAGCCAAAGGGGTGCAGGTTTCAGGAACACTGAAGCTTTCTTT
TRBV7-9	TRBJ2-6	NA	10	NA	CASSFQILTF	TGTGCCAGCAGCTTTCAGATCCTGACTTTC
TRBV10-3	TRBJ1-1	many	16	NA	CAISESNRGMNTEAFF	TGTGCCATCAGTGAGTCGAATAGGGGGATGAACACTGAAGCTTTCTTT
TRBV10-3	TRBJ1-6	NA	14	NA	CAISATGTNSPLHF	TGTGCCATCAGTGCCACAGGGACTAATTCACCCCTCCACTTT
TRBV5-6	TRBJ1-2	NA	13	TRBD1	CASSSQGAYGYTF	TGTGCCAGCAGCTCACAGGGGGCTTATGGCTACACCTTC
TRBV27	TRBJ1-1	few	13	NA	CASSPGTDYEAFF	TGTGCCAGCAGTCCCGGGACGGACTATGAAGCTTTCTTT
TRBV7-9	TRBJ1-2	many	15	NA	CASSRTEALNYGYTF	TGTGCCAGCAGCCGGACAGAAGCTCTTAACTATGGCTACACCTTC
TRBV4-2	TRBJ1-2	NA	14	NA	CASSQGPEDYGYTF	TGTGCCAGCAGCCAGGGGCCGGAAGACTATGGCTACACCTTC
TRBV30	TRBJ1-1	NA	15	NA	CAWKTGTSMNTEAFF	TGTGCCTGGAAAACGGGAACGAGCATGAACACTGAAGCTTTCTTT
TRBV29-1	TRBJ2-7	many	14	TRBD1	CSVYGTVTPYEQYF	TGCAGCGTTTACGGGACAGTTACCCCCTACGAGCAGTACTTC
TRBV10-2	TRBJ2-7	many	13	NA	CASSETPGYEQYF	TGCGCCAGCAGTGAGACACCCGGCTACGAGCAGTACTTC
TRBV20-1	TRBJ1-6	NA	16	NA	CSARDKGAVNNSPLHF	TGCAGTGCTAGAGATAAAGGGGCAGTCAACAATTCACCCCTCCACTTT
TRBV4-3	TRBJ2-2	NA	16	NA	CASSQEGLQNTGELFF	TGCGCCAGCAGCCAGGAAGGACTTCAAAACACCGGGGAGCTGTTTTTT
TRBV19	TRBJ2-2	few	18	NA	CASSIQRLGILNTGELFF	TGTGCCAGTAGTATCCAGCGCCTCGGGATTCTGAACACCGGGGAGCTGTTTTTT
TRBV29-1	TRBJ1-2	NA	13	TRBD1	CSWTGAGQGGYTF	TGCAGTTGGACGGGGGCCGGACAGGGTGGCTACACCTTC
TRBV24-1	TRBJ1-5	NA	12	TRBD1	CATRGTVSPQHF	TGTGCCACCAGGGGGACAGTGTCCCCCCAGCATTTT
TRBV29-1	TRBJ2-7	many	12	TRBD1	CSVEDRTYEQYF	TGCAGCGTAGAGGACAGGACCTACGAGCAGTACTTC
TRBV19	TRBJ1-5	NA	15	NA	CASSDRTYSNQSQHF	TGTGCCAGTTCAGACAGAACTTATAGCAATCAGTCCCAGCATTTT
TRBV27	TRBJ2-5	few	14	NA	CASSLWADQETQYF	TGTGCCAGCAGTTTATGGGCAGACCAAGAGACCCAGTACTTC
TRBV4-3	TRBJ1-3	many	16	NA	CASSQGGLRGGNTIYF	TGCGCCAGCAGCCAAGGAGGGCTGAGAGGTGGAAACACCATATATTTT
TRBV6-1	TRBJ2-5	NA	16	NA	CASKSGTSMYQETQYF	TGTGCCAGCAAGTCAGGGACCTCGATGTACCAAGAGACCCAGTACTTC
TRBV9	TRBJ1-1	many	13	NA	CASSVERNTEAFF	TGTGCCAGCAGCGTAGAGAGAAACACTGAAGCTTTCTTT
TRBV11-2	TRBJ1-4	few	15	NA	CASSPGRFTNEKLFF	TGTGCCAGCAGCCCTGGGAGGTTCACTAATGAAAAACTGTTTTTT
TRBV24-1	TRBJ2-5	NA	11	NA	CASVDQETQYF	TGTGCTTCCGTGGACCAAGAGACCCAGTACTTC